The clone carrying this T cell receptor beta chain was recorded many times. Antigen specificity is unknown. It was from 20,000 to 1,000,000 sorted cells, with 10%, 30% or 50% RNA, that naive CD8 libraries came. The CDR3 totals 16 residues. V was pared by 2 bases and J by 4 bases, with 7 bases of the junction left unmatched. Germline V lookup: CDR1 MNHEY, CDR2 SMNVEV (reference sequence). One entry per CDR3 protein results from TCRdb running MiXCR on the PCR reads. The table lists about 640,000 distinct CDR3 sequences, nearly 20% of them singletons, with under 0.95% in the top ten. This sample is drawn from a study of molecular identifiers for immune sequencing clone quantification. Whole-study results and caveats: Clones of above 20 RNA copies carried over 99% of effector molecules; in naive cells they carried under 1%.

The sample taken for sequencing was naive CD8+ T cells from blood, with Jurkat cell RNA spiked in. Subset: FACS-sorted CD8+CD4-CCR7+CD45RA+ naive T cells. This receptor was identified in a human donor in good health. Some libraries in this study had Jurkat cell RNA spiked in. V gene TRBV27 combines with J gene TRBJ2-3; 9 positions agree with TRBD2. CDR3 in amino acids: CASSLRASGIPDTQYF. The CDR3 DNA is TGTGCCAGCAGTTTAAGGGCTAGCGGGATCCCAGATACGCAGTATTTT.